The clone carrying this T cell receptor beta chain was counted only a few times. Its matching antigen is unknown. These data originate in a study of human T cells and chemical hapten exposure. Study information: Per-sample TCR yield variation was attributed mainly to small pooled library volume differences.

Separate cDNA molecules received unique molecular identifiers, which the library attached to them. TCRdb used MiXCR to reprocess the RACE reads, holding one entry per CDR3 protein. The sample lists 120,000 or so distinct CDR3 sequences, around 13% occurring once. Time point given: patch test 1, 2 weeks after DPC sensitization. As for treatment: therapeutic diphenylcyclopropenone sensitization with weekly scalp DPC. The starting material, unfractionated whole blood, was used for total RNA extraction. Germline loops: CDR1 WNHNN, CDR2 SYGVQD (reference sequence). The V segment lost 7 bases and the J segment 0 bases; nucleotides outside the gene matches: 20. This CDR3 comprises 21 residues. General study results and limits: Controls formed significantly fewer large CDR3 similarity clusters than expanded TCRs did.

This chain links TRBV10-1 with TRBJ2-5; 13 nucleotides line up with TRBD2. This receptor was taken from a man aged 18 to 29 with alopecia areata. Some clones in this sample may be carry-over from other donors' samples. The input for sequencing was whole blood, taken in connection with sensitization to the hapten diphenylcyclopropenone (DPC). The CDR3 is CASTLLGTSGNQALYQETQYF. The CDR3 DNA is TGCGCCAGCACCCTGTTGGGGACTAGCGGGAATCAAGCCTTGTACCAAGAGACCCAGTACTTC.